This entry lists 18 T cell receptor beta chains sequenced from one sample in a study of identical twins. TCRdb redid the calling of the 5' RACE reads with MiXCR, one entry per CDR3 protein. Of some 760,000 distinct CDR3 sequences listed, over 15% are singletons. This sample was shared with a second study, whose subject was T cells expressing NK-cell markers.

The sample was PBMCs. These receptors all stem from a woman aged 18-30 years in good health.

The chain recombines TRBV12-3 or TRBV12-4 with TRBJ2-3; D could derive from TRBD1 or TRBD2 (7 bases each). The CDR3 runs to 17 residues. The ends were cut back, 6 bases at V and 5 bases at J, with 24 bases in the middle. The CDR3 protein is CASSIAGGGGRGDTQYF. Written as DNA, the CDR3 is TGTGCCAGCAGCATCGCAGGGGGGGGAGGTCGGGGAGATACGCAGTATTTT.

The chain carries TRBV20-1 and TRBJ2-7; 7 bases agree with TRBD1. Germline V gene sequence: CDR1 DFQATT, CDR2 SNEGSKA (reference sequence). Trimming cost V 6 bases and J 12 bases; bases outside gene matches: 20. The CDR3 is 14 residues long. Written as DNA, the CDR3 is TGCAGTGCCTCGGGACCACAGGGGTTTGATATTGGGTACTTC. Translation gives CSASGPQGFDIGYF.

This clonotype has a handful of counts. The V and J genes are TRBV20-1 and TRBJ2-2; TRBD1 matches at 8 bases. CDR3 length: 15 amino acids. Germline V CDR1 and CDR2: DFQATT, SNEGSKA (reference sequence). After removal of 2 bases from V and 3 bases from J, the junction contained 5 bases not matched to a gene. This CDR3 reads CSARIQGADTGELFF. The CDR3 nucleotides are TGCAGTGCTAGAATCCAGGGGGCAGACACCGGGGAGCTGTTTTTT.

The rearrangement joins TRBV20-1 to TRBJ2-7; D is perhaps TRBD2 (5 bases). V gave up 6 bases and J gave up 7 bases, with 22 bases separating them. The CDR3 loop spans 14 amino acids. Germline CDR1 DFQATT, CDR2 SNEGSKA (reference sequence). CDR3 in DNA: TGCAGTGCCATCTATGCCCTAGGACTGAGGGAGCAGTACTTC. This gives the protein CSAIYALGLREQYF.

The chain carries TRBV10-3 and TRBJ2-1, with unresolved D. The V gene lost 5 bases and the J gene lost 7 bases, with 9 bases spanning the gap. The CDR3 covers 12 residues. Germline loops: CDR1 ENHRY, CDR2 SYGVKD. This CDR3 is CAISLTRNEQFF. The CDR3, as DNA: TGTGCCATCAGTTTAACGAGGAATGAGCAGTTCTTC.

The table lists this clonotype with a few counts. The rearrangement joins TRBV27 to TRBJ2-7, with D uncertain. The CDR3 sequence is 13 residues long. V was cut by 7 bases and J by 0 bases, with 10 bases left in between. Looked up from germline, CDR1 is MNHEY and CDR2 is SMNVEV (reference sequence). The CDR3 DNA reads TGTGCCAGCAAGTCCTGGAGCTCCTACGAGCAGTACTTC. Residues: CASKSWSSYEQYF.

This chain joins TRBV29-1 and TRBJ2-5; D is tentatively TRBD1 or TRBD2 (5 bases each). V lost 6 bases, J lost 4 bases, and 18 bases lay in between. This CDR3 has 14 residues. Germline V gives CDR1 SQVTM, CDR2 ANQGSEA. In DNA, the CDR3 is TGCAGCGTCTCTGGGGGTCCTTCGGGAGAGACCCAGTACTTC. It yields the protein CSVSGGPSGETQYF.

The chain couples TRBV12-3 or TRBV12-4 to TRBJ1-5; 10 nucleotides match TRBD1. This CDR3 region has 15 residues. V gave up 5 bases and J gave up 6 bases; unmatched junction bases: 7. The CDR3 nucleotides are TGTGCCAGCAGTCCCCCGGGACAGGGGTTTCAGCCCCAGCATTTT. Translating it yields CASSPPGQGFQPQHF.

The rearrangement links TRBV9 to TRBJ1-3; no firm D call. V was shortened by 3 bases and J by 0 bases, with 7 bases between the two germline ends. This CDR3 has 14 amino acids. The V gene's germline CDR1 is SGDLS and CDR2 YYNGEE. The chain's CDR3 is CASSAQSSGNTIYF. CDR3 bases: TGTGCCAGCAGCGCTCAGAGCTCTGGAAACACCATATATTTT.

The gene calls are TRBV20-1 and TRBJ2-1, with 8 bases that match TRBD2. The CDR3 is 14 amino acids. Losses at the gene ends were 5 bases for V and 6 bases for J; bases not matched to a gene: 9. Germline V gene sequence: CDR1 DFQATT, CDR2 SNEGSKA (reference sequence). In nucleotides, the CDR3 is TGCAGTGCTTCAGACGGGGGGGAAGGCAATGAGCAGTTCTTC. It translates to CSASDGGEGNEQFF.

J is TRBJ2-7 and V is TRBV6-1; TRBD1 is a possible D gene (5 bases). Germline V lookup: CDR1 MNHNS, CDR2 SASEGT. Trimming shortened V by 6 bases and J by 4 bases, and 19 bases separated the two germline ends. The CDR3 contains 15 residues. The CDR3 DNA sequence: TGTGCCAGCAGGGGCGTTGCAGGGCGGTGGTACGAGCAGTACTTC. Translation: CASRGVAGRWYEQYF.

The genes are TRBV5-1 and TRBJ2-2; perhaps TRBD1 as D (5 bases). The length of the CDR3 is 13 residues. The V gene lost 7 bases and the J gene lost 3 bases, with 10 bases spanning the gap. CDR1 and CDR2 from the germline V gene are SGHRS and YFSETQ. The CDR3 DNA reads as TGCGCCAGCCGAGACAGTCACACCGGGGAGCTGTTTTTT. Its protein is CASRDSHTGELFF.

This clonotype was detected only a few times. The CDR3 bases are TGCGCCAGCAGCCCGGGACAGGGTAGGCCTGGGGCCAACGTCCTGACTTTC. Protein sequence: CASSPGQGRPGANVLTF. The chain couples TRBV5-1 to TRBJ2-6; 9 bases map to TRBD1. V dropped 4 bases and J dropped 2; count of bases not matched to a gene: 7. The CDR3 totals 17 residues. Germline V CDR1 and CDR2: SGHRS, YFSETQ.

The chain is built from TRBV7-2 and TRBJ1-2, with no clear D. The CDR3 spans 15 residues. The V end lost 3 bases, the J end lost 4 bases, and 15 bases lay between the germline ends. Germline V lookup: CDR1 SGHTA, CDR2 FQGNSA. The CDR3 DNA sequence: TGTGCCAGCAGCTTCTTGGAGAATACCTTCTATGGCTACACCTTC. Protein sequence: CASSFLENTFYGYTF.

This clonotype was observed a single time. V is TRBV15 and J is TRBJ2-1, with a tentative D call TRBD1 (5 bases). The CDR3 has 12 amino acids. The ends were cut back, 5 bases at V and 15 bases at J, with 17 bases in the middle. CDR1 LNHNV and CDR2 YYDKDF come from the germline V gene (reference sequence). The CDR3 here is CATSWRQGRAFF. The CDR3 bases are TGTGCCACCAGCTGGCGGCAGGGTCGAGCGTTCTTC.

This clonotype was counted at least ten times. V is TRBV20-1 and J is TRBJ2-7, with unresolved D. Germline V lookup: CDR1 DFQATT, CDR2 SNEGSKA (reference sequence). V was cut by 3 bases and J by 7 bases, with 10 bases left in between. The CDR3 extends over 11 amino acids. The CDR3 bases are TGCAGTGCTAGTCCGGGCCGAGAGCAGTACTTC. It translates to CSASPGREQYF.

V and J are TRBV20-1 and TRBJ2-4; 8 bases align to TRBD2. Germline V gene sequence: CDR1 DFQATT, CDR2 SNEGSKA (reference sequence). V gave up 2 bases and J gave up 7 bases; unmatched junction bases: 10. This CDR3 is built from 15 residues. The CDR3 bases are TGCAGTGCTAGACAGACCGGGACTAGAGGGAACATTCAGTACTTC. It codes for CSARQTGTRGNIQYF.

The chain has TRBV20-1 and TRBJ2-5; D not certain. Trimming pared 6 bases from V and 9 bases from J, leaving 11 bases between. Germline V gives CDR1 DFQATT, CDR2 SNEGSKA (reference sequence). The CDR3 consists of 10 residues. The CDR3 DNA reads TGCAGTGCCCAGCTCCGGGCCCAGTACTTC. It is translated as CSAQLRAQYF.